A selection of T cell receptor beta chains follows, all from one sample in a study of T cell responses to AZD1222 COVID-19 vaccine. TCRdb keeps only in-frame clones here, not all; method: immunoSEQ multiplex PCR. Found here are roughly 120,000 clones, 80% to 95% of them singletons; the top ten hold about 7.5%. The sequences come from peripheral blood, collected 28 days after the second AZD1222 dose. These TCRs come from an adult who received the AZD1222 COVID-19 vaccine. Both conserved end residues are part of each CDR3. D genes are given only for firm matches. Clone size is shown for a subset of rows, as once, few, many or a class of expanded clone.

V: TRBV27; size: .; D: .; J: TRBJ2-7; DNA: TGTGCCAGCAGTAAAGCTCCCCAACTTGGGGATAGGGACGAGCAGTACTTC; CDR3: CASSKAPQLGDRDEQYF
V: TRBV27; size: .; D: TRBD2; J: TRBJ2-7; DNA: TGTGCCAGCAGAAGCATTATCAGCGGGAAAGGGTACGAGCAGTACTTC; CDR3: CASRSIISGKGYEQYF
V: TRBV20-1; size: .; D: TRBD2; J: TRBJ2-7; DNA: TGCAGTGCTAGTACTAGCGGGTACTCCTACGAGCAGTACTTC; CDR3: CSASTSGYSYEQYF
V: TRBV2; size: .; D: .; J: TRBJ2-7; DNA: TGTGCCAGTAGAAAGGCGGGAAACTCCTACGAGCAGTACTTC; CDR3: CASRKAGNSYEQYF
V: TRBV6-1; size: .; D: .; J: TRBJ2-7; DNA: TGTGCCAGCAGTGAAGCAGCACCGGGGGACTACGAGCAGTACTTC; CDR3: CASSEAAPGDYEQYF
V: TRBV11-2; size: .; D: .; J: TRBJ2-5; DNA: TGTGCCAGCAGCGACACGCCAGGGGTAAAAGAGACCCAGTACTTC; CDR3: CASSDTPGVKETQYF
V: TRBV10-2; size: .; D: .; J: TRBJ1-2; DNA: TGCGCCACCAAATACGACTCAGGAAAGGCAGCGGGCTACACCTTC; CDR3: CATKYDSGKAAGYTF
V: TRBV24-1; size: .; D: TRBD2; J: TRBJ2-3; DNA: TGTGCCACCAGAGTGACTAGCGGGGGTCGCACAGATACGCAGTATTTT; CDR3: CATRVTSGGRTDTQYF
V: TRBV13; size: .; D: .; J: TRBJ2-3; DNA: TGTGCCAGCAGCTCATCGGAGGAGGTTTGGTTCAGGGGAGATACGCAGTATTTT; CDR3: CASSSSEEVWFRGDTQYF
V: TRBV5-1; size: .; D: TRBD1; J: TRBJ1-5; DNA: TGCGCCAGCAGCCTCACGACAGGGAGTAATCAGCCCCAGCATTTT; CDR3: CASSLTTGSNQPQHF
V: TRBV19; size: .; D: .; J: TRBJ2-7; DNA: TGTGCCAGTAGTATACAGGAGCACGAGCAGTACTTC; CDR3: CASSIQEHEQYF
V: TRBV7-2; size: .; D: .; J: TRBJ1-1; DNA: TGTGCCAGCAGCGTGACAGGAAGTAACACTGAAGCTTTCTTT; CDR3: CASSVTGSNTEAFF
V: TRBV28; size: once; D: .; J: TRBJ1-5; DNA: TGTGCCAGCAGCTTCACCCACGGGCAGTCGGCCTATCAGCCCCAGCATTTT; CDR3: CASSFTHGQSAYQPQHF
V: TRBV6-5; size: .; D: TRBD2; J: TRBJ2-3; DNA: TGTGCCAGCAGCCGACTAGCGGGGACAGATACGCAGTATTTT; CDR3: CASSRLAGTDTQYF
V: TRBV10-3; size: .; D: TRBD1; J: TRBJ2-7; DNA: TGTGCCATCAGTGGTCAGGGACAGGGGCTTGGAACCTACGAGCAGTACTTC; CDR3: CAISGQGQGLGTYEQYF
V: TRBV6-5; size: .; D: .; J: TRBJ1-2; DNA: TGTGCCAGCAGTCCGGAGGCAGGGGCCCTCTATGGCTACACCTTC; CDR3: CASSPEAGALYGYTF
V: TRBV29-1; size: .; D: .; J: TRBJ1-4; DNA: TGCAGCGCCTCTACAGGGATAGAAAAACTGTTTTTT; CDR3: CSASTGIEKLFF
V: TRBV15; size: .; D: TRBD1; J: TRBJ2-1; DNA: TGTGCCACCAGCAGCGAGGGACAGGGCTATGAGCAGTTCTTC; CDR3: CATSSEGQGYEQFF
V: TRBV7-2; size: .; D: TRBD1; J: TRBJ1-2; DNA: TGTGCCAGCAGCTCGACAACAGGGGGGAGTGGCTACACCTTC; CDR3: CASSSTTGGSGYTF
V: TRBV27; size: .; D: TRBD1; J: TRBJ1-1; DNA: TGTGCCAGCAGCCGGTCACAGGGGGTCGGAGGCACTGAAGCTTTCTTT; CDR3: CASSRSQGVGGTEAFF
V: TRBV6-1; size: .; D: TRBD1; J: TRBJ1-5; DNA: TGTGCCAGCTGTGGACAGGCTGCTGTGGGCGTATATAGCAATCAGCCCCAGCATTTT; CDR3: CASCGQAAVGVYSNQPQHF
V: TRBV5-1; size: .; D: TRBD2; J: TRBJ2-3; DNA: TGCGCCAGCAGCTCCGGGACTAGCGGAAGCACAGATACGCAGTATTTT; CDR3: CASSSGTSGSTDTQYF
V: TRBV9; size: once; D: .; J: TRBJ2-7; DNA: TGTGCCAGCAGCGTAGGAACGGGGTTCTCCTACGAGCAGTACTTC; CDR3: CASSVGTGFSYEQYF
V: TRBV6-1; size: once; D: .; J: TRBJ1-2; DNA: TGTGCCAGCAGTGAAGCGCGCCCCGAACCGAATCCGTATGGCTACACCTTC; CDR3: CASSEARPEPNPYGYTF
V: TRBV7-6; size: .; D: TRBD2; J: TRBJ2-2; DNA: TGTGCCAGCACCCGGGGGGTTACCGGGGAGCTGTTTTTT; CDR3: CASTRGVTGELFF